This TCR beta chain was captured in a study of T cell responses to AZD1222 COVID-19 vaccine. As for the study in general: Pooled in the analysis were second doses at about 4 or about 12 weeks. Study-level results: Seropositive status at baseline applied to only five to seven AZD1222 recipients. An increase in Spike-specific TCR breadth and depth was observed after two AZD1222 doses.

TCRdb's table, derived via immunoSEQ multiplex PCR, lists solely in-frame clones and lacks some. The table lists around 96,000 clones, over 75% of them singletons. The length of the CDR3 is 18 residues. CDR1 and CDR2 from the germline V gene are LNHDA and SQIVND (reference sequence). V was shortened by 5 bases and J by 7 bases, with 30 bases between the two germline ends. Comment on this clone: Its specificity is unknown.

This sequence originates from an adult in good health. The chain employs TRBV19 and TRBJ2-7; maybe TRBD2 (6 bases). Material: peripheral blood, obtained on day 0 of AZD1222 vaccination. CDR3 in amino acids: CASSRPINPGLPSREQYF. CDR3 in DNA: TGTGCCAGTAGTCGTCCGATAAATCCGGGACTGCCGTCTCGGGAGCAGTACTTC. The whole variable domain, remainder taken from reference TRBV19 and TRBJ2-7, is DGGITQSPKYLFRKEGQNVTLSCEQNLNHDAMYWYRQDPGQGLRLIYYSQIVNDFQKGDIAEGYSVSREKKESFPLTVTSAQKNPTAFYLCASSRPINPGLPSREQYFGPGTRLTVT.